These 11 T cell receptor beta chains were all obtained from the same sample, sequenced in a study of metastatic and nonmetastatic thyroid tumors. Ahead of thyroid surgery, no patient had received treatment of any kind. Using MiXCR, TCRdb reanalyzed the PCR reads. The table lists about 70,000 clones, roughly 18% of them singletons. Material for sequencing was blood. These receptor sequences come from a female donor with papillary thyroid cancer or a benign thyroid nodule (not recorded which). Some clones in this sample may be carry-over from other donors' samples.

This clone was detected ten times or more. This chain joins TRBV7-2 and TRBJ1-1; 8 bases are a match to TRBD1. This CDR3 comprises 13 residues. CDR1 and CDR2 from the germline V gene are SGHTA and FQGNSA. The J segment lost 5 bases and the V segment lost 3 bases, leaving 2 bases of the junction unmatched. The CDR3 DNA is TGTGCCAGCAGCTTGGGACAGGTGACTGAAGCTTTCTTT. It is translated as CASSLGQVTEAFF. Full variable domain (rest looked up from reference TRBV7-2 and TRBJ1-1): GAGVSQSPSNKVTEKGKDVELRCDPISGHTALYWYRQSLGQGLEFLIYFQGNSAPDKSGLPSDRFSAERTGGSVSTLTIQRTQQEDSAVYLCASSLGQVTEAFFGQGTRLTVV.

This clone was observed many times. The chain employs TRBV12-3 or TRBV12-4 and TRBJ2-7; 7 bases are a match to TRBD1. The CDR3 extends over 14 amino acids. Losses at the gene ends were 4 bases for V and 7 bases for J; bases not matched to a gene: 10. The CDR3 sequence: CASSSRTGLGEQYF. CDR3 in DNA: TGTGCCAGCAGTTCACGGACAGGTTTGGGAGAGCAGTACTTC.

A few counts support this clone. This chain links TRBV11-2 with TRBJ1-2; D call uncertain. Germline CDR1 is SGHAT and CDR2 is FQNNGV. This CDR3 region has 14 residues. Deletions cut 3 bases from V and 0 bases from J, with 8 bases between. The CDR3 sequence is CASSFRSSNYGYTF. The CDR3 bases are TGTGCCAGCAGCTTTCGCTCCTCTAACTATGGCTACACCTTC.

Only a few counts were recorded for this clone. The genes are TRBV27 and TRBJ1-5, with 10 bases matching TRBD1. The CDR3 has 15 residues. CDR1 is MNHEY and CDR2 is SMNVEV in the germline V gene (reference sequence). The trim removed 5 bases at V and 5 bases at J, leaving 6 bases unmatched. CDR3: CASSPGQGSYQPQHF. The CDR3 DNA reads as TGTGCCAGCAGTCCGGGACAGGGGTCTTATCAGCCCCAGCATTTT.

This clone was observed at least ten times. CDR3 in amino acids: CASSQGGSGEQFF. The CDR3 bases are TGCGCCAGCAGCCAAGGGGGAAGTGGGGAGCAGTTCTTC. This rearrangement joins TRBV4-1 to TRBJ2-1; no definite D call. Germline CDR1 and CDR2: MGHRA and YSYEKL. With 1 base removed from V and 10 bases from J, the gap between germline ends came to 11 bases. The CDR3 runs 13 residues.

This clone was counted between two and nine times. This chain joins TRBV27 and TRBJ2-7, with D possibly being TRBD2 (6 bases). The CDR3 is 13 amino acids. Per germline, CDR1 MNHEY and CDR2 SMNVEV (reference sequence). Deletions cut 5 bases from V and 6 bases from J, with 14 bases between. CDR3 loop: CASSPGLPPEQYF. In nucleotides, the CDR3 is TGTGCCAGCAGTCCCGGACTACCTCCCGAGCAGTACTTC.

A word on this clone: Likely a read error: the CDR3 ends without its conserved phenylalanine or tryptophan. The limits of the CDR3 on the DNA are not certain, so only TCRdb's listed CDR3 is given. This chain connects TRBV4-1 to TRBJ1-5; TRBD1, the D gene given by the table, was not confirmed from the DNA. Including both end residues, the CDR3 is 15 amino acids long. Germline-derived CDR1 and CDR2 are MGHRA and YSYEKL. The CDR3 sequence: CASSQLGDDDQPQHS.

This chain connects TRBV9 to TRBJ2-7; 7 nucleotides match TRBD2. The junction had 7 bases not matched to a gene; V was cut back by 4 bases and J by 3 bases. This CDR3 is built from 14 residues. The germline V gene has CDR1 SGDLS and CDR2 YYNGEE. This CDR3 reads CASSPTSSVYEQYF. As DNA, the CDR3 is TGTGCCAGCAGCCCGACTAGCTCAGTCTACGAGCAGTACTTC.

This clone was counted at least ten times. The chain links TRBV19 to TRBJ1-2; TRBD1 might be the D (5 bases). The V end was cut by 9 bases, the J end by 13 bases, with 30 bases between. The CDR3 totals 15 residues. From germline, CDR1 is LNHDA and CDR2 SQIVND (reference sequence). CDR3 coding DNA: TGTGCCAGCTTACCTGACCGGGACGCCCCACGACTGGCCACCTTC. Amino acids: CASLPDRDAPRLATF.

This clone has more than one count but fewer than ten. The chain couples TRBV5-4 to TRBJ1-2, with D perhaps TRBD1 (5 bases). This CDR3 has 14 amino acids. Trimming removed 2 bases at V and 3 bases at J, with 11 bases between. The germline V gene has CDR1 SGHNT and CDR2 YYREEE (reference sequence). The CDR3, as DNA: TGTGCCAGCAGCTTTGCAGGGAGAGACTATGGCTACACCTTC. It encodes CASSFAGRDYGYTF.

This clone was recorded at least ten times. The CDR3 coding sequence is TGTGCCTGGAGTGGGGAGGCGGTCACTGAAGCTTTCTTT. Its translation is CAWSGEAVTEAFF. The chain employs TRBV30 and TRBJ1-1; D is uncertain. V was clipped by 1 base and J by 4 bases, with 10 bases between them. Germline CDR1 and CDR2: GTSNPN and SVGIG (reference sequence). The length of the CDR3 is 13 residues.